Below are 17 T cell receptor beta chains sequenced from a single sample in a study of beta chain features in type 1 diabetes. Expressed TCRB transcripts were sequenced, since all the RNA that had been isolated was reverse transcribed. Generated by immunoSEQ multiplex PCR, the TCRdb table keeps only in-frame clones and is missing some. Altogether just over 450,000 clones are present, around 30% being singletons, with the ten largest covering almost 0.065%. Source material: naive CD4+ T cells from blood. The receptors stem from a young man in good health.

V usage is TRBV7-8 and J usage is TRBJ2-3; 14 bases line up with TRBD2. The V gene end was trimmed by 1 base and the J gene end by 10 bases; junction bases not matched to a gene: 4. CDR3 length: 15 residues. In germline, CDR1 is SGHVS, CDR2 FQNEAQ. DNA for the CDR3: TGTGCCAGCAGCTTAGGGACTAGCGGGAGGTTGTCGCAGTATTTT. Its protein product is CASSLGTSGRLSQYF.

The rearrangement links TRBV7-2 to TRBJ1-4; no firm D call. V was shortened by 2 bases and J by 8 bases, with 12 bases between the two germline ends. The CDR3 spans 14 residues. The germline V gene has CDR1 SGHTA and CDR2 FQGNSA. The CDR3 is CASSLNARSEKLFF. Here the CDR3 DNA reads TGTGCCAGCAGCTTAAACGCCCGATCAGAAAAACTGTTTTTT.

The chain joins TRBV29-1 to TRBJ1-1; D not certain. Per germline, CDR1 SQVTM and CDR2 ANQGSEA. The CDR3 covers 12 residues. V shed 4 bases and J shed 1 base, with 7 bases lying between them. The DNA of the CDR3 is TGCAGCGTTGTCAGGTCGAACACTGAAGCTTTCTTT. As protein: CSVVRSNTEAFF.

The V call is TRBV29-1, the J call TRBJ2-2; 13 nucleotides align to TRBD2. V lost 7 bases to trimming and J lost 0 bases; unmatched junction nucleotides: 5. This CDR3 comprises 16 residues. Germline CDR1 and CDR2: SQVTM and ANQGSEA. In DNA form, the CDR3 reads TGCAGCGGCCGGACTAGCGGGAGAGCGAACACCGGGGAGCTGTTTTTT. Its translation is CSGRTSGRANTGELFF.

Turning to this clone: Other DNA sequences in the same sample also yield this CDR3. This chain connects TRBV2 to TRBJ2-1; D call uncertain. This CDR3 region has 11 residues. Trimming pared 8 bases from V and 3 bases from J, leaving 5 bases between. Germline V gene lookup returns CDR1 SNHLY and CDR2 FYNNEI. The DNA of the CDR3 is TGTGCCAGCCGAAGCTACAATGAGCAGTTCTTC. Residues: CASRSYNEQFF.

CDR3: CARTAGANVLTF. The DNA of the CDR3 is TGTGCCCGGACAGCGGGGGCCAACGTCCTGACTTTC. The chain recombines TRBV30 with TRBJ2-6; weak D call: TRBD1 (6 bases). CDR3 length: 12 amino acids. Germline CDR1 GTSNPN, CDR2 SVGIG (reference sequence). Trimming left V 8 bases short and J 4 bases short, with 9 bases between.

This clone has more than one count but fewer than ten. The chain employs TRBV7-8 and TRBJ2-7; no clear D. Germline V gene lookup returns CDR1 SGHVS and CDR2 FQNEAQ. The CDR3 loop spans 12 amino acids. With 5 bases removed from V and 9 bases from J, the gap between germline ends came to 14 bases. CDR3: CASSPQPNWQYF. In DNA, the CDR3 is TGTGCCAGCAGCCCACAACCTAATTGGCAGTACTTC.

The chain combines TRBV28 with TRBJ2-5; D ambiguous. Trimming pared 2 bases from V and 3 bases from J, leaving 4 bases between. The CDR3 has 12 amino acids. CDR1 is MDHEN and CDR2 is SYDVKM in the germline V gene. The CDR3 DNA sequence: TGTGCCAGCAGTTTAGGTGAAGAGACCCAGTACTTC. This gives the protein CASSLGEETQYF.

V gene TRBV29-1 combines with J gene TRBJ2-5; the D gene is possibly TRBD1 (5 bases). V was cut by 8 bases and J by 5 bases, with 18 bases left in between. CDR3 length equals 13 residues. Germline values: CDR1 SQVTM, CDR2 ANQGSEA. For the CDR3, the DNA is TGCAGCTGTGCGGCCAGGGCAATCGAGACCCAGTACTTC. This sequence encodes CSCAARAIETQYF.

The rearrangement joins TRBV7-9 to TRBJ2-2; D perhaps matches TRBD1 (5 bases). The CDR3 is 15 amino acids. Looked up from germline, CDR1 is SEHNR and CDR2 is FQNEAQ (reference sequence). V was trimmed by 3 bases and J by 4 bases, leaving 12 bases between them. The DNA for the CDR3 is TGTGCCAGCAGCTTCTCCAGGGTGGGCACCGGGGAGCTGTTTTTT. Amino acid sequence: CASSFSRVGTGELFF.

The V call is TRBV15, the J call TRBJ2-1, with unresolved D. This CDR3 has 13 residues. Between the trimmed V and J ends, which lost 0 bases and 8 bases, there was a span of 8 bases. From germline, CDR1 is LNHNV and CDR2 YYDKDF (reference sequence). The CDR3 DNA reads as TGTGCCACCAGCAGAGAAAAAAGGGATGAGCAGTTCTTC. Its protein product is CATSREKRDEQFF. Filled out from reference TRBV15 and TRBJ2-1, the complete variable domain reads DAMVIQNPRYQVTQFGKPVTLSCSQTLNHNVMYWYQQKSSQAPKLLFHYYDKDFNNEADTPDNFQSRRPNTSFCFLDIRSPGLGDTAMYLCATSREKRDEQFFGPGTRLTVL.

The V call is TRBV30, the J call TRBJ1-5; no clear D. CDR1 and CDR2 (germline): GTSNPN, SVGIG (reference sequence). This CDR3 has 14 residues. Trimming took 2 bases from V and 4 from J, leaving 12 bases between them. Here the CDR3 reads CAWSRRLGNQPQHF. The CDR3 DNA follows: TGTGCCTGGAGTCGACGCCTAGGTAATCAGCCCCAGCATTTT.

This clone was counted between two and nine times. The CDR3 nucleotides read TGTGCCAGCAGTGACCCGAACTGGACGGGGAAAATTCTGCCCCAGCATTTT. It yields the protein CASSDPNWTGKILPQHF. V usage is TRBV2 and J usage is TRBJ1-5; D remains ambiguous. Trimming shortened V by 3 bases and J by 9 bases, and 24 bases separated the two germline ends. There are 17 residues in the CDR3. In germline, CDR1 is SNHLY, CDR2 FYNNEI.

This clone showed up just once. This rearrangement joins TRBV7-9 to TRBJ1-3; weak D call: TRBD1 (5 bases). This CDR3 region has 14 residues. Per germline, CDR1 SEHNR and CDR2 FQNEAQ (reference sequence). Trimming removed 5 bases at V and 2 bases at J, with 10 bases between. For the CDR3, the DNA is TGTGCCAGCAGCACGACAGCTACTGGAAACACCATATATTTT. It is translated as CASSTTATGNTIYF.

On this clone: This same CDR3 is encoded by further DNA sequences in the sample. The rearrangement joins TRBV29-1 to TRBJ2-1, with 7 bases that match TRBD2. This CDR3 has 14 amino acids. CDR1 is SQVTM and CDR2 is ANQGSEA in the germline V gene. The J segment lost 0 bases and the V segment lost 3 bases, leaving 2 bases of the junction unmatched. The CDR3 DNA reads TGCAGCGTTGACGGGGGGAGCTCCTACAATGAGCAGTTCTTC. Translation gives CSVDGGSSYNEQFF.

The J gene is TRBJ2-3, the V gene TRBV5-1; tentative D call: TRBD1 (6 bases). CDR3 length: 16 residues. Per germline, CDR1 SGHRS and CDR2 YFSETQ. V was shortened by 4 bases and J by 5 bases, with 20 bases between the two germline ends. The CDR3 here is CASSLSVDWTEDTQYF. In nucleotides, the CDR3 is TGCGCCAGCAGCCTATCAGTTGACTGGACAGAAGATACGCAGTATTTT. The full variable domain, completed using reference TRBV5-1 and TRBJ2-3, is KAGVTQTPRYLIKTRGQQVTLSCSPISGHRSVSWYQQTPGQGLQFLFEYFSETQRNKGNFPGRFSGRQFSNSRSEMNVSTLELGDSALYLCASSLSVDWTEDTQYFGPGTRLTVL.

The chain recombines TRBV29-1 with TRBJ2-3; weak D call: TRBD2 (5 bases). CDR1 is SQVTM, CDR2 ANQGSEA, per germline. V lost 7 bases and J 6 bases, leaving 11 bases between the germline ends. CDR3 size: 11 residues. DNA for the CDR3: TGCAGCGCTAGACGCGGGGATACGCAGTATTTT. Translating gives CSARRGDTQYF.